The present T cell receptor (beta chain) was sequenced within a study of blood T cell repertoires in COVID-19. Study at large: Acute-phase and convalescent COVID-19 samples originated in the United States, Italy and Spain. T cells, B-cell-depleted T cells, or PBMCs provided the cDNA or gDNA that served as material.

Germline-derived CDR1 and CDR2 are LGHDT and YNNKEL (reference sequence). This CDR3 spans 16 amino acids. Germline trimming cut 5 bases from V and 1 base from J; bases unmatched to any gene: 6. In the authors' workflow: From reference gene primer amplification, estimates of nucleated cell counts were derived. Profiled with immunoSEQ multiplex PCR; TCRdb holds only in-frame clones, not every one. V and J calls and clone size are given by that table; D and trimming were obtained from the DNA. This table has roughly 130,000 clones, about four fifths appearing once. This TCR was sampled from a man aged 55 to 70 with active or convalescent COVID-19. The chain employs TRBV3-1 (or the pseudogene TRBV3-2) and TRBJ2-1; 9 bases agree with TRBD2. The sequenced material came from peripheral blood. The DNA of the CDR3 is TGTGCCAGCAGCTATAGCGGGAGTGGGTCCTACAATGAGCAGTTCTTC. This codes for CASSYSGSGSYNEQFF.